The clone carrying this TCR beta chain turned up a few times. The CDR3 regions of TCR beta were amplified from RNA transcripts. A first-round RT-PCR of the TCR CDR3 used the HTBI primer set. TCRdb passed the multiplex PCR reads through MiXCR, listing each CDR3 protein once. Of nearly 600,000 distinct CDR3 sequences listed, about 14% were seen once; the top ten hold 5% to 7%. The data derive from a study of T cells in Graves' hyperthyroidism and ophthalmopathy. Trimming pared 5 bases from V and 9 bases from J, leaving 10 bases between. Germline assignment: CDR1 KGHDR and CDR2 SFDVKD. The CDR3 has 12 residues.

Sequenced: blood. This TCR came from a woman in her thirties with Graves' hyperthyroidism that later progressed to Graves' ophthalmopathy. The gene calls are TRBV24-1 and TRBJ2-1; D gene unclear. The CDR3 loop reads CATSGSAVEQFF. The CDR3 DNA reads as TGTGCCACCAGTGGTTCGGCGGTTGAGCAGTTCTTC.